The present TCR beta chain was sequenced within a study of regulatory T cells. Study-level results: In CD3G-deficient patients, conventional CD4+ T cells were enriched for hydrophobic CDR3 residues at positions 6 and 7. Skewed V and J usage and few unique V-J pairs marked patient repertoires, most in Tregs.

A couple of CD3G-deficient patients had more severe autoimmunity; all had some. CD4+ cells were sorted into CD25-high CD127-low regulatory cells and CD25-low CD127-high conventional cells. The primer mix had 52 TRBV and 13 TRBJ primers. Sequenced by immunoSEQ multiplex PCR; TCRdb stores in-frame clones only, minus some. Among over 25,000 clones listed, approximately 90% were seen once. CDR1 and CDR2 (germline): KGHSH, LQKENI. V was shortened by 4 bases and J by 6 bases, with 13 bases between the two germline ends. The CDR3 has 13 residues. As to this clone: No antigen is known for it.

V and J are TRBV18 and TRBJ2-7; a possible D gene is TRBD1 (5 bases). This TCR derives from a person under 35 with CD3G deficiency. The sequencing sample was made of conventional CD4+ T cells sorted from blood. CDR3 sequence reads: CASSQSQGGEQYF. The CDR3 DNA sequence: TGTGCCAGCTCACAATCCCAGGGCGGCGAGCAGTACTTC.